This T cell receptor beta chain was sequenced for a study of T cells in Graves' hyperthyroidism and ophthalmopathy. In the study overall: Any treatment followed the collection of peripheral blood at initial diagnosis. Study-wide results and limits: Progression to ophthalmopathy was predicted a median of about six months early.

Turning to this clonotype: The antigen remains unidentified.

Regions amplified from RNA transcripts were the TCR beta CDR3 regions. Researchers ran a first-round RT-PCR on the TCR CDR3 using the HTBI primer set. One entry per CDR3 protein, called by TCRdb with MiXCR from the multiplex PCR reads. Of more than 300,000 distinct CDR3 sequences in the sample, about 18% were seen once. This CDR3 region has 13 residues. The V end was cut by 4 bases, the J end by 3 bases, with 10 bases between. The germline V gene encodes CDR1 SEHNR and CDR2 FQNEAQ (reference sequence). Uncontrolled infection, other autoimmune disease, pregnancy or lactation led to exclusion. PBMCs were sourced from more than 9 ml fresh peripheral blood.

The receptor comes from a man aged 18 to 35 with Graves' ophthalmopathy. The chain links TRBV7-9 to TRBJ2-7; D gene unclear. The sample taken for sequencing was blood. CDR3 region: CASSSIDRYEQYF. As DNA, the CDR3 is TGTGCCAGCAGCTCAATTGACCGCTACGAGCAGTACTTC.